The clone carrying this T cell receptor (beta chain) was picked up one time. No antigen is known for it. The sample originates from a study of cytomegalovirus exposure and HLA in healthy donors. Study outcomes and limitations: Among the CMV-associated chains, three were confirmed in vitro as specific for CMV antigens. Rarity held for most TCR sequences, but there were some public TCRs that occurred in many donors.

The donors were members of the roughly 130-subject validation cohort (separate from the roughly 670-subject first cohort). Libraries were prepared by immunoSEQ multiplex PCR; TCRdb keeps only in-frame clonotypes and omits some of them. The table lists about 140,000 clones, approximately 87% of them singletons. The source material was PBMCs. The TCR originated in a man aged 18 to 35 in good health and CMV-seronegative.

CDR3 residues: CASSLVKVAGGHNEQFF. CDR3 bases: TGCGCCAGCAGCTTGGTGAAAGTAGCGGGAGGTCACAATGAGCAGTTCTTC. The gene calls are TRBV5-1 and TRBJ2-1; 10 positions match TRBD2. From germline, CDR1 is SGHRS and CDR2 YFSETQ. The CDR3 length is 17 residues. After removal of 0 bases from V and 5 bases from J, the junction contained 8 bases not matched to a gene.